The entry below describes one T cell receptor (beta chain). Its specificity is unknown. V was trimmed by 4 bases and J by 7 bases, leaving 14 bases between them. Germline V CDR1 and CDR2: LGHNA, YSLEER. The CDR3 length is 15 residues. This record comes from a study of T cell responses to AZD1222 COVID-19 vaccine. The wider study: Second-dose recipients at about 4 or about 12 weeks were treated as one pooled group.

The protocol was immunoSEQ multiplex PCR, while the TCRdb copy is restricted to in-frame clones and leaves out a portion. This table has fewer than 150,000 clones, approximately 90% appearing once. Points from the study as a whole: CD4 TCRs associated with vaccination spanned spike, dominating at 160-218 and 743-854. Repertoires were obtained solely post-peak T cell response.

This receptor was obtained from an adult in good health. This chain connects TRBV4-3 to TRBJ1-6, with unresolved D. Sequencing was performed on peripheral blood, taken on day 0 of AZD1222 vaccination. CDR3 sequence reads: CASSRERTANSPLHF. The DNA of the CDR3 is TGCGCCAGCAGCCGCGAACGGACGGCGAATTCACCCCTCCACTTT.